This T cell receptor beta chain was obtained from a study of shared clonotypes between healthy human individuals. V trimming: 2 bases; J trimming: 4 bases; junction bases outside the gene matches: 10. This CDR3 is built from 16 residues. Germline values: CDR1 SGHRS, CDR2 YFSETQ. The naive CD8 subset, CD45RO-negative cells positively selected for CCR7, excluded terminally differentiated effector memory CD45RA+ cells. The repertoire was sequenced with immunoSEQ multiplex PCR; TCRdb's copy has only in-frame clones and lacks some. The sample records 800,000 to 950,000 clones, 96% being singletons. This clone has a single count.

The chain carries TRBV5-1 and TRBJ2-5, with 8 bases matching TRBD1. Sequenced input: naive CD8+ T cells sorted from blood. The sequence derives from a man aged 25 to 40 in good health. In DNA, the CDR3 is TGCGCCAGCAGCTTCCGGCCCGGACAGGGTCTAGAGACCCAGTACTTC. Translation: CASSFRPGQGLETQYF.